One sample yielded the 20 T cell receptor beta chains listed below, sequenced in a study of cytomegalovirus exposure and HLA in healthy donors. It was with 60 Vbeta and 13 Jbeta primers that the PCR ran. The assay was immunoSEQ multiplex PCR, and TCRdb's table has in-frame clones only and misses some. The sample has 110,000 or so clones, about 68% seen once; the top ten hold 9.5% to 13%. Specimen: PBMCs. The receptor set was obtained from a woman aged 45-65 years in good health and CMV-seropositive.

V gene TRBV7-2 combines with J gene TRBJ1-1; possible D gene TRBD1, 6 bases. CDR3 size: 16 residues. Trimming took 4 bases from V and 3 from J, leaving 18 bases between them. Germline assignment: CDR1 SGHTA and CDR2 FQGNSA. The CDR3 region has the DNA TGTGCCAGCAGCTACAGGGTTCCGGGCGGGTACACTGAAGCTTTCTTT. It translates to CASSYRVPGGYTEAFF.

The V gene is TRBV7-2, the J gene TRBJ2-2, with 9 positions matching TRBD1. V was pared by 5 bases and J by 3 bases, with 4 bases of the junction left unmatched. The CDR3 is made up of 15 amino acids. CDR1 and CDR2 from the germline V gene are SGHTA and FQGNSA. CDR3 sequence reads: CASSRGQGHTGELFF. For the CDR3, the DNA is TGTGCCAGCAGCCGGGGACAGGGCCACACCGGGGAGCTGTTTTTT.

CDR3 sequence reads: CSVEGTGANTEAFF. The CDR3 DNA sequence: TGCAGCGTTGAAGGGACAGGGGCGAACACTGAAGCTTTCTTT. The V and J genes are TRBV29-1 and TRBJ1-1; 9 nucleotides line up with TRBD1. Germline assignment: CDR1 SQVTM and CDR2 ANQGSEA. The CDR3 is made up of 14 amino acids. The J segment lost 1 base and the V segment lost 1 base, leaving 1 base of the junction unmatched.

In DNA, the CDR3 is TGTGCCAGCAGTTTATCGGGCAGGGTGGCGAACACTGAAGCTTTCTTT. Its translation: CASSLSGRVANTEAFF. The V gene is TRBV27, the J gene TRBJ1-1; tentative D call: TRBD1 (5 bases). The CDR3 consists of 16 residues. Germline CDR1 MNHEY, CDR2 SMNVEV (reference sequence). The V gene lost 0 bases and the J gene lost 1 base, with 12 bases spanning the gap.

The rearrangement joins TRBV11-2 to TRBJ2-6; D uncertain. Trimming left V 3 bases short and J 3 bases short, with 6 bases between. Germline V CDR1 and CDR2: SGHAT, FQNNGV. The CDR3 consists of 14 residues. CDR3 nucleotides: TGTGCCAGCAGCTTGAGCGATGGGGCCAACGTCCTGACTTTC. Protein sequence: CASSLSDGANVLTF.

The V and J genes are TRBV7-9 and TRBJ1-4; D is unresolved. Germline-derived CDR1 and CDR2 are SEHNR and FQNEAQ (reference sequence). Trimming cost V 5 bases and J 7 bases, with 17 bases left between them. This CDR3 has 15 amino acids. CDR3: CASSMSVGGFEKLFF. The CDR3 region has the DNA TGTGCCAGCAGCATGAGTGTGGGAGGGTTTGAAAAACTGTTTTTT.

J is TRBJ2-7 and V is TRBV5-1; D is unclear. The germline V gene encodes CDR1 SGHRS and CDR2 YFSETQ. V was clipped by 4 bases and J by 3 bases, with 14 bases between them. This CDR3 contains 14 residues. The CDR3 sequence: CASSPRSPNYEQYF. In nucleotides, the CDR3 is TGCGCCAGCAGCCCGAGGAGCCCTAACTACGAGCAGTACTTC.

This clone has a single count. This chain connects TRBV6-1 to TRBJ2-1; 8 bases map to TRBD2. CDR3 length equals 13 residues. V was pared by 6 bases and J by 5 bases, with 3 bases of the junction left unmatched. Germline assignment: CDR1 MNHNS and CDR2 SASEGT. CDR3 sequence reads: CASSGTRNNEQFF. As DNA, the CDR3 is TGTGCCAGCAGCGGGACTAGGAACAATGAGCAGTTCTTC.

The rearrangement uses TRBV7-5 and TRBJ1-1. TRBV7-5 is marked as a pseudogene. The CDR3 contains 15 residues. In nucleotides, the CDR3 is TGTGTCAGAAGCTTAGAGGTCGCGGTAAGGACTGAAGCTTTCTTT. It encodes CVRSLEVAVRTEAFF.

This CDR3 reads CASSQQTGTGTDTQYF. Written as DNA, the CDR3 is TGTGCCAGCAGCCAGCAAACCGGGACTGGCACAGATACGCAGTATTTT. The rearrangement uses TRBV4-2 and TRBJ2-3, with D maybe TRBD2 (6 bases). This CDR3 spans 16 amino acids. Germline V gene lookup returns CDR1 LGHNA and CDR2 YNFKEQ. V was clipped by 3 bases and J by 1 base, with 14 bases between them.

This chain joins TRBV6-5 and TRBJ1-4; D gene unclear. Germline CDR1 reads MNHEY; CDR2 reads SVGAGI. Trimming stripped 4 bases from V and 8 bases from J, with 11 bases between. The CDR3 has 13 residues. Here the CDR3 DNA reads TGTGCCAGCAGTTCCAATGCTGCGGAAAAACTGTTTTTT. Its protein is CASSSNAAEKLFF.

The rearrangement joins TRBV29-1 to TRBJ2-6, with a weak D call TRBD2 (5 bases). Germline assignment: CDR1 SQVTM and CDR2 ANQGSEA. This CDR3 region has 15 residues. Trimming pared 2 bases from V and 3 bases from J, leaving 11 bases between. Written as DNA, the CDR3 is TGCAGCGTTGAAACGGGTGGGAGTGGGGCCAACGTCCTGACTTTC. This encodes CSVETGGSGANVLTF. Drawing the rest from reference TRBV29-1 and TRBJ2-6, the complete variable domain is SAVISQKPSRDICQRGTSLTIQCQVDSQVTMMFWYRQQPGQSLTLIATANQGSEATYESGFVIDKFPISRPNLTFSTLTVSNMSPEDSSIYLCSVETGGSGANVLTFGAGSRLTVL.

The rearrangement joins TRBV7-2 to TRBJ1-1; the D gene is possibly TRBD1 (5 bases). Germline V CDR1 and CDR2: SGHTA, FQGNSA. V lost 5 bases and J 6 bases, leaving 16 bases between the germline ends. The CDR3 has 14 amino acids. The CDR3 spells CASSQNRGSAEAFF. The CDR3 DNA reads as TGTGCCAGCAGCCAAAATCGGGGGAGTGCTGAAGCTTTCTTT. The full variable domain, with the rest looked up from reference TRBV7-2 and TRBJ1-1, is GAGVSQSPSNKVTEKGKDVELRCDPISGHTALYWYRQSLGQGLEFLIYFQGNSAPDKSGLPSDRFSAERTGGSVSTLTIQRTQQEDSAVYLCASSQNRGSAEAFFGQGTRLTVV.

This clone was seen more than once but under ten times. Other DNA variants within this sample encode the same CDR3. This chain joins TRBV5-1 and TRBJ2-7; a possible D gene is TRBD1 (6 bases). Germline CDR1 SGHRS, CDR2 YFSETQ. Between the trimmed V and J ends, which lost 0 bases and 5 bases, there was a span of 12 bases. The CDR3 has 14 amino acids. CDR3 nucleotides: TGCGCCAGCAGCTTGGGAGGGGGTTTCAACGAGCAGTACTTC. Translating gives CASSLGGGFNEQYF.

The CDR3: CASRETSGTQETQYF. The CDR3 DNA follows: TGTGCCAGCAGGGAGACTAGCGGCACCCAAGAGACCCAGTACTTC. This chain uses TRBV7-6 with TRBJ2-5; 9 bases are shared with TRBD2. The CDR3 sequence is 15 residues long. Germline V lookup: CDR1 SGHVS, CDR2 FNYEAQ. Trimming cost V 6 bases and J 1 base; bases outside gene matches: 6.

The chain links TRBV5-1 to TRBJ1-1, with 8 bases lining up with TRBD1. This CDR3 has 13 amino acids. J was trimmed by 4 bases and V by 6 bases; bases with no gene match: 5. CDR1 and CDR2 from the germline V gene are SGHRS and YFSETQ. DNA for the CDR3: TGCGCCAGCATTGGACAGGGAGGCACTGAAGCTTTCTTT. Its translation: CASIGQGGTEAFF.

This clone was recorded once. The junction departs from the called germline gene at one end, perhaps through a read error. This chain uses TRBV7-9 with TRBJ2-7, with 9 bases identical to TRBD2. Looked up from germline, CDR1 is SEHNR and CDR2 is FQNEAQ (reference sequence). The CDR3 runs to 11 residues. CDR3 loop: CSSSAGGMQYF. CDR3 DNA: TGTTCCAGCAGTGCGGGGGGGATGCAGTACTTC. The full variable domain, completed using reference TRBV7-9 and TRBJ2-7, is DTGVSQNPRHKITKRGQNVTFRCDPISEHNRLYWYRQTLGQGPEFLTYFQNEAQLEKSRLLSDRFSAERPKGSFSTLEIQRTEQGDSAMYLCSSSAGGMQYFGPGTRLTVT.

The rearrangement links TRBV11-1 to TRBJ2-1; the match to TRBD2 covers 10 bases. The V gene end was trimmed by 3 bases and the J gene end by 7 bases; junction bases not matched to a gene: 18. This CDR3 region has 19 residues. The germline gives CDR1 SGHAT, CDR2 FQDESV (reference sequence). This chain's CDR3 is CASSFLAGADQGRKNEQFF. CDR3 DNA: TGTGCCAGCAGCTTTCTAGCGGGAGCCGACCAAGGAAGGAAAAATGAGCAGTTCTTC.

The count of this clone is one. The V gene is TRBV25-1, the J gene TRBJ2-7; 8 bases fit TRBD2. V was pared by 4 bases and J by 2 bases, with 4 bases of the junction left unmatched. The CDR3 has 14 residues. Germline V gives CDR1 MGHDK, CDR2 SYGVNS. The CDR3 sequence is CASSVLAGTYEQYF. The CDR3 DNA reads TGTGCCAGCAGTGTCCTAGCGGGCACCTACGAGCAGTACTTC.

In DNA, the CDR3 is TGCAGCGTTGAAGTGGGGCAGGGCATTACCGGGGAGCTGTTTTTT. Its protein product is CSVEVGQGITGELFF. The chain is built from TRBV29-1 and TRBJ2-2; perhaps TRBD1 as D (5 bases). Germline V gives CDR1 SQVTM, CDR2 ANQGSEA. V was pared by 1 base and J by 5 bases, with 14 bases between. The CDR3 consists of 15 residues.